This T cell receptor beta chain was observed in a study of T cell responses to AZD1222 COVID-19 vaccine (dated by TCRdb to about 2021). Background on the whole study: A total of over 230 trial participants underwent TCR sequencing, of whom roughly 210 had received two doses of AZD1222 and some 25 had received two doses of the MenACWY control vaccine. Trial participants were enrolled by age into 18-55, 56-69 and 70-plus year subgroups, with about 150, 27 and 61 TCR-sequenced participants respectively. The full study reports these points: Conclusions about previously exposed vaccinees are limited, since just a handful of AZD1222 recipients were seropositive for SARS-CoV-2 at baseline. Epitopes outside the regions mutated in the B.1.351 and B.1.1.7 variants were reportedly recognized by nearly half of the unique spike-specific TCRs. Spike-specific TCR breadth and depth rose significantly after two AZD1222 doses compared with day 0 and with MenACWY recipients. In the small 56-69-year group, the increase in depth fell short of significance, most likely because of low power. The whole spike protein was spanned by vaccine-associated CD4 TCRs, and dominant responses were seen in regions 160-218 and 743-854. No day 14 peak-response samples were available, so repertoires were characterized only after the peak T cell response. Most participants were white British and females outnumbered males, and the authors suggested that clonal diversity may have been underestimated.

As to this clone: What antigen it recognizes has not been identified. Base qualities are not at hand, and no much larger clone is one base apart.

From V the trimming removes 8 bases and from J it removes 1 base, while the gene matches leave 15 bases of the junction unaccounted for. The germline V gene encodes CDR1 MDHEN and CDR2 SYDVKM. The CDR3, from cysteine to phenylalanine, totals 17 residues. Here the CDR3 DNA is all that survives: 51 bases in frame from base 1. The time point label on this specimen signifies: about 28 days (+/-7) after the second vaccine dose. AZD1222 recipients whose second dose came at about 4 weeks and those whose second dose came at about 12 weeks were combined into one group, since spike-specific TCR depth and breadth did not differ between the two schedules. Vaccinee samples were obtained from the UK trials COV001 and COV002, which included a single-blind randomized controlled phase 2/3 trial of AZD1222 (ChAdOx1 nCoV-19) in healthy adults. For TCRbeta chain sequencing, PBMC samples from trial participants were taken at day 0 and at day 28 after the second dose.

The CDR3 regions of human TCRbeta chains were analyzed by immunosequencing. The study's processing was this. Repertoire TCRs were checked for matches against a reference library of SARS-CoV-2-specific TCRs that had been generated using the MIRA antigen-specificity platform. Breadth was defined as the fraction of unique TCRs that were SARS-CoV-2-associated. Depth was defined as the fraction of total T cells that were SARS-CoV-2-associated. Using the MIRA data, every spike-specific TCR was mapped to the spike region that the TCR reacted to and assigned to either a CD4 or a CD8 class. Log10-transformed breadth and depth values were compared by one-way ANOVA with Sidak's multiple comparisons tests. TCRdb stores this immuneACCESS table with in-frame sequences only. Part of the clones is absent; in the studies checked, under half of the shortfall reflects unresolved V genes, and no reason is known for the rest. V and J calls and clone size are as listed in that table; D and trimming were resolved from the DNA. In this sample the table shows some 71,000 clones, approximately 90% of which occur a single time. More than 25% of the sample is in the top ten clones.

Recombination connected TRBV28 to TRBJ1-2, and 8 junction bases match TRBD1. Source: peripheral blood, taken 28 days after the second AZD1222 dose. This sequence was found in an adult who received the AZD1222 COVID-19 vaccine. CDR3 region: CASRNPPGTGINYGYTF. Here is the DNA: TGTGCCAGCCGCAACCCCCCCGGGACAGGAATTAACTATGGCTACACCTTC.